This T cell receptor (beta chain) originates from a study of T cell responses to AZD1222 COVID-19 vaccine. Study-wide points: Reports say nearly half of spike-specific TCRs go after unmutated variant regions.

This clone appeared a single time. What it recognizes is unknown. With 6 bases clipped from V and 6 bases from J, the junction kept 10 bases outside the gene matches. The V gene's germline CDR1 is MDHEN and CDR2 SYDVKM. The CDR3 covers 15 residues. Some clones are missing from TCRdb's copy, which holds only in-frame ones; the method was immunoSEQ multiplex PCR. The data show 100,000 to 150,000 clones, 75% to 95% seen once. The chain is built from TRBV28 and TRBJ2-1; TRBD2 matches 8 bases. The sample was peripheral blood, taken on day 0 of AZD1222 vaccination. The sequence was collected from an adult in good health. CDR3 protein: CASRFGVREGNEQFF. Written as DNA, the CDR3 is TGTGCCAGCAGGTTTGGAGTCCGGGAGGGCAATGAGCAGTTCTTC.